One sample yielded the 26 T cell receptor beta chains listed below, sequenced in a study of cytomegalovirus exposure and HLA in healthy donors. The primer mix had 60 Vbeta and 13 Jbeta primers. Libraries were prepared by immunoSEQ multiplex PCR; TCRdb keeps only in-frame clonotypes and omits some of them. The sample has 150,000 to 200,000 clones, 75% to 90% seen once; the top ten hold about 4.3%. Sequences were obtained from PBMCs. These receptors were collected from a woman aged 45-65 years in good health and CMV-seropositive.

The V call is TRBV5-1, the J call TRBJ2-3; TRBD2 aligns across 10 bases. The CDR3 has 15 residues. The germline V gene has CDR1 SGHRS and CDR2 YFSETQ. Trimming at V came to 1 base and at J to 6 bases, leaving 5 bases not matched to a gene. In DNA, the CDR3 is TGCGCCAGCAGCTTGACTAGCGGGGACTCGGATACGCAGTATTTT. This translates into CASSLTSGDSDTQYF.

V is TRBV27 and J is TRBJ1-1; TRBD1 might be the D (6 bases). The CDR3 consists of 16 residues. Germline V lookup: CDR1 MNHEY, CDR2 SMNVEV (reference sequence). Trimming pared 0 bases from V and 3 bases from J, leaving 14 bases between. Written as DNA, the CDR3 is TGTGCCAGCAGTTTATCGGCTACAGGGCTCCACACTGAAGCTTTCTTT. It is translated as CASSLSATGLHTEAFF.

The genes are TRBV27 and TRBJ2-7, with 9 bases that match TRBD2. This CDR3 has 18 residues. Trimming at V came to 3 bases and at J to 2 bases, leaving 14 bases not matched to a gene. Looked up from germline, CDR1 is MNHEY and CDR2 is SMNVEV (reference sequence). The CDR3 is CASSFGDYSGRGAYEQYF. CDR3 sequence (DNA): TGTGCCAGCAGTTTTGGGGATTATAGCGGGAGAGGCGCCTACGAGCAGTACTTC.

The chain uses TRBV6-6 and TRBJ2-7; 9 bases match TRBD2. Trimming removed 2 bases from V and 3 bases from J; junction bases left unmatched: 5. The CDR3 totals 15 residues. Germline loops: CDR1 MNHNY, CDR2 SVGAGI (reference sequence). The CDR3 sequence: CASSYIQRGVYEQYF. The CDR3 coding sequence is TGTGCCAGCAGTTACATACAGCGGGGGGTCTACGAGCAGTACTTC.

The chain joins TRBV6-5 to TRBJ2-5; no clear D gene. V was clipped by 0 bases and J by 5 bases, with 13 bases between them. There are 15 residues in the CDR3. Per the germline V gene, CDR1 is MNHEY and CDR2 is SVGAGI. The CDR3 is CASSYSRYVTETQYF. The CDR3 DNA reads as TGTGCCAGCAGTTACTCGAGATATGTTACGGAGACCCAGTACTTC.

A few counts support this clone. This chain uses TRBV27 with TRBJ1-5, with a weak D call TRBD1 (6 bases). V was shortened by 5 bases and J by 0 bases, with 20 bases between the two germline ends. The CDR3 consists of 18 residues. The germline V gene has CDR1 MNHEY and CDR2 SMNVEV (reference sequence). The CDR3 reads CASSRLMDSSYSNQPQHF. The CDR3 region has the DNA TGTGCCAGCAGTCGCTTGATGGACAGCTCGTATAGCAATCAGCCCCAGCATTTT.

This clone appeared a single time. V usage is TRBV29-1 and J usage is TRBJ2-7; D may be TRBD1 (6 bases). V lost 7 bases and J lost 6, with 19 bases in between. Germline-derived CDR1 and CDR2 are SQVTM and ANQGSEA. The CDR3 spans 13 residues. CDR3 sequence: CSAAAKQGTEQYF. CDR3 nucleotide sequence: TGCAGCGCTGCCGCAAAACAGGGTACCGAGCAGTACTTC.

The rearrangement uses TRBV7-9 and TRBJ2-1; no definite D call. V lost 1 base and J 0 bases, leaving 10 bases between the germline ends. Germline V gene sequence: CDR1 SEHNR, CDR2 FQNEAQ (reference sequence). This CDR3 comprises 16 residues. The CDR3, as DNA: TGTGCCAGCAGCTTAGAAATGATTAGCTCCTACAATGAGCAGTTCTTC. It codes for CASSLEMISSYNEQFF.

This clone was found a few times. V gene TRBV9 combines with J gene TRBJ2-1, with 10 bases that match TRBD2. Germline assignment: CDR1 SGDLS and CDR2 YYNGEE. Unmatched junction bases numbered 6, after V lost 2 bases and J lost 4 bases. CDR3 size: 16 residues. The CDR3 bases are TGTGCCAGCAGCGTTGCCGGGACTAGCGAGTACAATGAGCAGTTCTTC. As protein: CASSVAGTSEYNEQFF.

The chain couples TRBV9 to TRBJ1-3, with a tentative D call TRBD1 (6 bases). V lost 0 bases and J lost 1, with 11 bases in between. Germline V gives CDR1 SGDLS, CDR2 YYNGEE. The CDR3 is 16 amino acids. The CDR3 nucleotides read TGTGCCAGCAGCGTAGGCGGGGGCCGGTCTGGAAACACCATATATTTT. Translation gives CASSVGGGRSGNTIYF.

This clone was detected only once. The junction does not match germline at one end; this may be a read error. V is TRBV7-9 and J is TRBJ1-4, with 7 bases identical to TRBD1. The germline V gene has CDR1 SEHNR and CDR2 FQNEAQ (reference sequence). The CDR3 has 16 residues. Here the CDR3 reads CSSCLGQLATNEKLFF. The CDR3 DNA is TGTTCCAGCTGTTTGGGACAGCTAGCAACTAATGAAAAACTGTTTTTT.

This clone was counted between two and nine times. The CDR3 loop reads CATSRDRVRNQPQHF. The CDR3 bases are TGTGCCACCAGCAGAGACAGGGTTCGCAATCAGCCCCAGCATTTT. The chain combines TRBV15 with TRBJ1-5, with D possibly being TRBD1 (5 bases). CDR1 LNHNV and CDR2 YYDKDF come from the germline V gene (reference sequence). V was pared by 0 bases and J by 2 bases, with 8 bases between. The CDR3 loop spans 15 amino acids.

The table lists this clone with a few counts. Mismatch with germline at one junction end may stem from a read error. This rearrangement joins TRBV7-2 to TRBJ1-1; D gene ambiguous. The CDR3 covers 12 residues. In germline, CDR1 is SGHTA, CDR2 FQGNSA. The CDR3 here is CASTLQYTEAFF. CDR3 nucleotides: TGTGCCAGCACCTTACAGTACACTGAAGCTTTCTTT.

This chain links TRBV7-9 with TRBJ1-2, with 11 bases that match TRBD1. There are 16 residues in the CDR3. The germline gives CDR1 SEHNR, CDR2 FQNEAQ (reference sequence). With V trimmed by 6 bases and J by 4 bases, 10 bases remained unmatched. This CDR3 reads CASRADRGHLSYGYTF. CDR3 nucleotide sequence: TGTGCCAGCAGGGCGGACAGGGGGCATCTTAGCTATGGCTACACCTTC.

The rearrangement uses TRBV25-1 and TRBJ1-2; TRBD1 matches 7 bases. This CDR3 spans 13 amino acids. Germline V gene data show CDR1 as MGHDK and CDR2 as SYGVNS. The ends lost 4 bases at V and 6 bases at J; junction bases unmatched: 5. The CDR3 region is CASSVGDSHGYTF. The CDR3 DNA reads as TGTGCCAGCAGTGTGGGGGACAGTCATGGCTACACCTTC.

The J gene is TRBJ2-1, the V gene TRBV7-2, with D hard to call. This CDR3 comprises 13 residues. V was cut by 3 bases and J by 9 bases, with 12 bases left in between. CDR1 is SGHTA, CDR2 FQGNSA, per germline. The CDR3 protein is CASSFSPEREQFF. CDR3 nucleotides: TGTGCCAGCAGCTTCTCTCCCGAGCGTGAGCAGTTCTTC.

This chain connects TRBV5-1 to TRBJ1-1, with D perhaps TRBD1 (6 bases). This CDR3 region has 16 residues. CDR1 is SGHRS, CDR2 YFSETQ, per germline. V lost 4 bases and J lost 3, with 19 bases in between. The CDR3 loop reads CASSRQGNLGDTEAFF. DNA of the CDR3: TGCGCCAGCAGCAGGCAGGGGAACCTAGGGGACACTGAAGCTTTCTTT. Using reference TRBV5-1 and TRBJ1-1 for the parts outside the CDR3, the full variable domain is KAGVTQTPRYLIKTRGQQVTLSCSPISGHRSVSWYQQTPGQGLQFLFEYFSETQRNKGNFPGRFSGRQFSNSRSEMNVSTLELGDSALYLCASSRQGNLGDTEAFFGQGTRLTVV.

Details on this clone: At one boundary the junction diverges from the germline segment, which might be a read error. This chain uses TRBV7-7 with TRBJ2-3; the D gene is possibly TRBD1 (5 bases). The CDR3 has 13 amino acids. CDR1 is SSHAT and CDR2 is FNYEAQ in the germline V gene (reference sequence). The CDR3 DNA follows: TGTGCTAGCAGCTTAGACAGCCAAGATACGCAGTATTTT. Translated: CASSLDSQDTQYF.

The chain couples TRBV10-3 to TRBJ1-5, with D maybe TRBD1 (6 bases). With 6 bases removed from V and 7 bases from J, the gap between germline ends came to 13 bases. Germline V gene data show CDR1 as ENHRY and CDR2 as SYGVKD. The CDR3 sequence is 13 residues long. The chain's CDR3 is CAIRTGGDQPQHF. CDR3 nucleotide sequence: TGTGCCATCAGGACAGGTGGCGACCAGCCCCAGCATTTT.

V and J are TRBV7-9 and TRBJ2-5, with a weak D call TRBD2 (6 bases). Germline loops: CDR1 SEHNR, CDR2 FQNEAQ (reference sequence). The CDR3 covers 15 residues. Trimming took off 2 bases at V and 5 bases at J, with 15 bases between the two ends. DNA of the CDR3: TGTGCCAGCAGCTTATACCTGGGGGGTGAGGAGACCCAGTACTTC. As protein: CASSLYLGGEETQYF.

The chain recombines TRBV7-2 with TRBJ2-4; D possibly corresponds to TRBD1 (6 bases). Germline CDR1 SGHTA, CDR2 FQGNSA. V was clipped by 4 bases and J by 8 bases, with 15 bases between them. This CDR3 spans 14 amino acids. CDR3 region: CASSSSTGLDIQYF. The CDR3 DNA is TGTGCCAGCAGCTCGAGTACAGGGTTGGACATTCAGTACTTC.

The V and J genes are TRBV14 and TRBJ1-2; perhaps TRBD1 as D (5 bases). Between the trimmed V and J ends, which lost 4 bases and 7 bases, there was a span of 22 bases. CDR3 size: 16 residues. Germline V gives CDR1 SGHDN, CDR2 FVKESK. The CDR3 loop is CASSLHLSTDPFGYTF. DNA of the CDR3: TGTGCCAGCAGCCTACACCTCTCGACAGACCCCTTTGGCTACACCTTC.

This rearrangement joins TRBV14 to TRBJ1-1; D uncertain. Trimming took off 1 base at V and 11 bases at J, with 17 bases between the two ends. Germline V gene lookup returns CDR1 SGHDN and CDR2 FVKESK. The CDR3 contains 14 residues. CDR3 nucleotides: TGTGCCAGCAGCCAAGTCCGCGGTACCGGGAGGGCTTTCTTT. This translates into CASSQVRGTGRAFF.

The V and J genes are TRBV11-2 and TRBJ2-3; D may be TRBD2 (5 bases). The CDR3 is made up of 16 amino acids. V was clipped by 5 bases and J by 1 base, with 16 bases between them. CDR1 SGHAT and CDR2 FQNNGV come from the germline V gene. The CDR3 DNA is TGTGCCAGCAGCGTCCGATGGAGCGGAGGCACAGATACGCAGTATTTT. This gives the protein CASSVRWSGGTDTQYF.

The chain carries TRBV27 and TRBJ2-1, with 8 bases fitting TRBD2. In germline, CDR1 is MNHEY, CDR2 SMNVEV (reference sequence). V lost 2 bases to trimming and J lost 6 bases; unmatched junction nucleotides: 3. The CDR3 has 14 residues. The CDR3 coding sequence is TGTGCCAGCAGTTTAACCCGGGGGGGCAATGAGCAGTTCTTC. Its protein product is CASSLTRGGNEQFF.

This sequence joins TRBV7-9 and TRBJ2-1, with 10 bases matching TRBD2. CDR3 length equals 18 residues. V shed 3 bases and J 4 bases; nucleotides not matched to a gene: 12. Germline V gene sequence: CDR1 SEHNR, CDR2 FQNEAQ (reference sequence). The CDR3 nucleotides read TGTGCCAGCAGCTTGGCTAGCGGGAGTCAAATTCTATACAATGAGCAGTTCTTC. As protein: CASSLASGSQILYNEQFF.